These T cell receptor beta chains were read from a single sample in a study of glioma-infiltrating T cells. TCRdb re-called the multiplex PCR reads through MiXCR, storing one row per CDR3 protein. The sample yields 100,000 to 150,000 distinct CDR3 sequences, roughly 24% seen once. The sequencing sample was made of glioma tissue, nonneoplastic brain tissue, or PBMCs (not recorded which). The receptor set was obtained from a human donor with low-grade glioma or glioblastoma, undergoing nonglioma brain surgery, or in good health (not recorded which). Both conserved end residues are part of each CDR3. The order of the fields is CDR3 DNA, CDR3 protein, J gene, clone size, D gene, V gene. The D gene is left open where the match is weak. Clone size, where shown, is once, few, many, or a class for clones that have expanded.

cdr3_nt: TGTGCCAGCAGTGCGCAGGGTGGGGAGACCCAGTACTTC
cdr3_aa: CASSAQGGETQYF
j_call: TRBJ2-5
clone_size: many
d_call: NA
v_call: TRBV7-2

cdr3_nt: TGTGCCAGCCGCCCAGGGGGCAGGGGCGGACAGCCCCAGCATTTT
cdr3_aa: CASRPGGRGGQPQHF
j_call: TRBJ1-5
clone_size: many
d_call: TRBD1
v_call: TRBV6-1

cdr3_nt: TGTGCCAGCAGATTCACAGGGGGACGCACTGAAGCTTTCTTT
cdr3_aa: CASRFTGGRTEAFF
j_call: TRBJ1-1
clone_size: many
d_call: TRBD1
v_call: TRBV6-1

cdr3_nt: TGTGCCAGTCGCGGGCCACACAATGAGCAGTTCTTC
cdr3_aa: CASRGPHNEQFF
j_call: TRBJ2-1
clone_size: few
d_call: NA
v_call: TRBV5-6

cdr3_nt: TGTGCCAGCAGCGAGCCGCCCGGGACTAGCCAGTTCCCAGCCTCCTACAATGAGCAGTTCTTC
cdr3_aa: CASSEPPGTSQFPASYNEQFF
j_call: TRBJ2-1
clone_size: many
d_call: TRBD2
v_call: TRBV28

cdr3_nt: TGTGCCATCTACGGACTAGCCCCCTACGAGCAGTACTTC
cdr3_aa: CAIYGLAPYEQYF
j_call: TRBJ2-7
clone_size: many
d_call: TRBD2
v_call: TRBV6-1

cdr3_nt: TGCGCCAGCAGCCAAGGATACGGGACTTATTACGAGCAGTACTTC
cdr3_aa: CASSQGYGTYYEQYF
j_call: TRBJ2-7
clone_size: few
d_call: NA
v_call: TRBV4-1

cdr3_nt: TGCGCCAGCAGCCCAGTTAGCGACTCAGCCTACGAGCAGTACTTC
cdr3_aa: CASSPVSDSAYEQYF
j_call: TRBJ2-7
clone_size: many
d_call: NA
v_call: TRBV4-1

cdr3_nt: TGTGCCAGCAATCCTACATCGCGACAGGGGGAGACCCAGTACTTC
cdr3_aa: CASNPTSRQGETQYF
j_call: TRBJ2-5
clone_size: NA
d_call: TRBD1
v_call: TRBV6-5

cdr3_nt: TGTGCCAGTAGTTCCGGACAGGTGGAAGGGGAGACCCAGTACTTC
cdr3_aa: CASSSGQVEGETQYF
j_call: TRBJ2-5
clone_size: many
d_call: TRBD1
v_call: TRBV19

cdr3_nt: TGTGCCAGCAGCCTACGGACTAGCGGGAGGGGGCAAGAGTCCCAGTACTTC
cdr3_aa: CASSLRTSGRGQESQYF
j_call: TRBJ2-5
clone_size: once
d_call: TRBD2
v_call: TRBV3-1

cdr3_nt: TGTGCCAGCAGCTCGGGACTTACCAATGAGCAGTTCTTC
cdr3_aa: CASSSGLTNEQFF
j_call: TRBJ2-1
clone_size: many
d_call: NA
v_call: TRBV7-9

cdr3_nt: TGTGCCAGCTCGGGAGCCAGCTACAATGAGCAGTTCTTC
cdr3_aa: CASSGASYNEQFF
j_call: TRBJ2-1
clone_size: few
d_call: NA
v_call: TRBV7-2

cdr3_nt: TGTGCCAGCAGCCAGTCGGACCGGAACACTGAAGCTTTCTTT
cdr3_aa: CASSQSDRNTEAFF
j_call: TRBJ1-1
clone_size: many
d_call: NA
v_call: TRBV3-1

cdr3_nt: TGTGCCAGCAGTTTGGGGCCAGGGGTCACTACAGATACGCAGTATTTT
cdr3_aa: CASSLGPGVTTDTQYF
j_call: TRBJ2-3
clone_size: many
d_call: NA
v_call: TRBV27

cdr3_nt: TGTGCCTGGGGGGGGGGGCCCAATGAGCAGTTCTTC
cdr3_aa: CAWGGGPNEQFF
j_call: TRBJ2-1
clone_size: NA
d_call: NA
v_call: TRBV28

cdr3_nt: TGTGACAGTAGTATAGCAGCGGGAGAACAAGAGACCCAGTACTTC
cdr3_aa: CDSSIAAGEQETQYF
j_call: TRBJ2-5
clone_size: once
d_call: TRBD2
v_call: TRBV19

cdr3_nt: TGTGCCAGCAGTGGACTGTCATATAATTCACCCCTTCACTTT
cdr3_aa: CASSGLSYNSPLHF
j_call: TRBJ1-6
clone_size: once
d_call: NA
v_call: TRBV6-2/TRBV6-3

cdr3_nt: TGCGCCAGCAGCCTACGAATCTCAGCACTAGCGGGGAACAATGAGCAGTTCTTC
cdr3_aa: CASSLRISALAGNNEQFF
j_call: TRBJ2-1
clone_size: NA
d_call: TRBD2
v_call: TRBV4-1

cdr3_nt: TGTGCCAGCAGCTTAAACTACCCTAACACCGGGGAGCTGTTTTTT
cdr3_aa: CASSLNYPNTGELFF
j_call: TRBJ2-2
clone_size: NA
d_call: NA
v_call: TRBV11-3

cdr3_nt: TGTGCCAGCAGCCCGCACACAGGGAGCTACGAGCAGTACTTC
cdr3_aa: CASSPHTGSYEQYF
j_call: TRBJ2-7
clone_size: few
d_call: NA
v_call: TRBV9

cdr3_nt: TGTGCCAGCGGACACCCGGAGGAGACCCAGTACTTC
cdr3_aa: CASGHPEETQYF
j_call: TRBJ2-5
clone_size: few
d_call: NA
v_call: TRBV12-3/TRBV12-4

cdr3_nt: TGTGCCAGCAGGCAGGGACTAGCGGGAGGAGAGACCCAGTACTTC
cdr3_aa: CASRQGLAGGETQYF
j_call: TRBJ2-5
clone_size: NA
d_call: TRBD2
v_call: TRBV6-1

cdr3_nt: TGTGCCAGCAGTTTCCTCGGGACTGATGAAAAACTGTTTTTT
cdr3_aa: CASSFLGTDEKLFF
j_call: TRBJ1-4
clone_size: NA
d_call: NA
v_call: TRBV12-3/TRBV12-4

cdr3_nt: TGTGCCAGCAGCCAACCTCCCGGACTAGTTTACTATAATTCACCCCTCCACTTT
cdr3_aa: CASSQPPGLVYYNSPLHF
j_call: TRBJ1-6
clone_size: many
d_call: NA
v_call: TRBV14

cdr3_nt: TGTGCCAGCAGCCCTCTAGCGGGGGGCACAGATACGCAGTATTTT
cdr3_aa: CASSPLAGGTDTQYF
j_call: TRBJ2-3
clone_size: many
d_call: TRBD2
v_call: TRBV27

cdr3_nt: TGTGCCAGCCAAAGGTTCGGGGGGATCTACGAGCAGTACTTC
cdr3_aa: CASQRFGGIYEQYF
j_call: TRBJ2-7
clone_size: many
d_call: TRBD2
v_call: TRBV6-1

cdr3_nt: TGTGCCAGCAGCTTAGGGGGATCTAGCGGGGTCAACACCGGGGAGCTGTTTTTT
cdr3_aa: CASSLGGSSGVNTGELFF
j_call: TRBJ2-2
clone_size: NA
d_call: TRBD2
v_call: TRBV7-6

cdr3_nt: TGTGCCAGCAGCCCTAGTTTTGGGGGCTCCTACAATGAGCAGTTCTTC
cdr3_aa: CASSPSFGGSYNEQFF
j_call: TRBJ2-1
clone_size: few
d_call: NA
v_call: TRBV5-4

cdr3_nt: TGCGCCAGCAGCCAGCCTGGGCAGGGCCGGGAACCCCAGCATTTT
cdr3_aa: CASSQPGQGREPQHF
j_call: TRBJ1-5
clone_size: many
d_call: NA
v_call: TRBV4-1

cdr3_nt: TGTGCCAGTAGTATCGACAGGGGTAACGGTGAAAAACTGTTTTTT
cdr3_aa: CASSIDRGNGEKLFF
j_call: TRBJ1-4
clone_size: NA
d_call: TRBD1
v_call: TRBV19

cdr3_nt: TGCAGCGTTGTTGCGGGTAGCAATCAGCCCCAGCATTTT
cdr3_aa: CSVVAGSNQPQHF
j_call: TRBJ1-5
clone_size: many
d_call: NA
v_call: TRBV29-1

cdr3_nt: TGTGCCAGCAGCTTTGACCCGAACACTGAAGCTTTCTTT
cdr3_aa: CASSFDPNTEAFF
j_call: TRBJ1-1
clone_size: many
d_call: NA
v_call: TRBV7-9

cdr3_nt: TGTGCCACGGGGGCGGGGAGAGGACTCCAAAACACCATATATTTT
cdr3_aa: CATGAGRGLQNTIYF
j_call: TRBJ1-3
clone_size: many
d_call: NA
v_call: TRBV15

cdr3_nt: TGTGCCAGCCATGGACAGGGGGGCAATCAGCCCCAGCATTTT
cdr3_aa: CASHGQGGNQPQHF
j_call: TRBJ1-5
clone_size: many
d_call: TRBD1
v_call: TRBV18

cdr3_nt: TGCAGCGTCCACTTGCGACGGGCCGACTATGGCTACACCTTC
cdr3_aa: CSVHLRRADYGYTF
j_call: TRBJ1-2
clone_size: NA
d_call: NA
v_call: TRBV29-1

cdr3_nt: TGTGCCAGCAGTCCCGGGACAGCCCGTAGCGGTCATACGCAGTATTTT
cdr3_aa: CASSPGTARSGHTQYF
j_call: TRBJ2-3
clone_size: many
d_call: NA
v_call: TRBV6-4

cdr3_nt: TGCAGTGAATGGGACTCCAGCTCCTACAATGAGCAGTTCTTC
cdr3_aa: CSEWDSSSYNEQFF
j_call: TRBJ2-1
clone_size: NA
d_call: NA
v_call: TRBV20-1

cdr3_nt: TGTGCCAGCAGTCCTAATCGGTATGGCTACACCTTC
cdr3_aa: CASSPNRYGYTF
j_call: TRBJ1-2
clone_size: many
d_call: NA
v_call: TRBV6-1

cdr3_nt: TGTGCCAGCACGGGACAACCTAATGAAAAACTGTTTTTT
cdr3_aa: CASTGQPNEKLFF
j_call: TRBJ1-4
clone_size: many
d_call: NA
v_call: TRBV2

cdr3_nt: TGTGCCAGCAGCGTAGATGGCAGCTTACTCTATGGCTACACCTTC
cdr3_aa: CASSVDGSLLYGYTF
j_call: TRBJ1-2
clone_size: many
d_call: NA
v_call: TRBV9

cdr3_nt: TGTGCCAGCAGTTCTACCGGGACAGGGGCCGAGCAGTACTTC
cdr3_aa: CASSSTGTGAEQYF
j_call: TRBJ2-7
clone_size: NA
d_call: TRBD1
v_call: TRBV12-3/TRBV12-4

cdr3_nt: TGTGCCAGCAGCTTAGCAGGACTACCGTACTACGAGCAGTACTTC
cdr3_aa: CASSLAGLPYYEQYF
j_call: TRBJ2-7
clone_size: many
d_call: NA
v_call: TRBV7-2

cdr3_nt: TGTGCCAGCAGCTGGCATAGGACAGGGGGCGGATATGAGCAGTTCTTC
cdr3_aa: CASSWHRTGGGYEQFF
j_call: TRBJ2-1
clone_size: many
d_call: TRBD1
v_call: TRBV7-2

cdr3_nt: TGTGCCAGCAGCCAAGGTACCCGGACTAGCGGGACCTACAATGAGCAGTTCTTC
cdr3_aa: CASSQGTRTSGTYNEQFF
j_call: TRBJ2-1
clone_size: NA
d_call: TRBD2
v_call: TRBV3-1

cdr3_nt: TGTGCCAGCAGCTTATCGGGGAACTATGGCTACACCTTC
cdr3_aa: CASSLSGNYGYTF
j_call: TRBJ1-2
clone_size: many
d_call: NA
v_call: TRBV11-2

cdr3_nt: TGTGCCAGCAGCCCTCTCGCGGGAGGGGGAGATACGCAGTATTTT
cdr3_aa: CASSPLAGGGDTQYF
j_call: TRBJ2-3
clone_size: few
d_call: TRBD2
v_call: TRBV9

cdr3_nt: TGTGCCAGCAGGCCCGGGACTAGCTGGATTTACGAGCACTACTTC
cdr3_aa: CASRPGTSWIYEHYF
j_call: TRBJ2-7
clone_size: NA
d_call: TRBD2
v_call: TRBV27

cdr3_nt: TGCGCCAGCAGCTTGGACCGACAGTACGAGCAGTACTTC
cdr3_aa: CASSLDRQYEQYF
j_call: TRBJ2-7
clone_size: NA
d_call: NA
v_call: TRBV5-1

cdr3_nt: TGTGCCAGCAGTTTATACGACAGTGTCTACAATGAGCAGTTCTTC
cdr3_aa: CASSLYDSVYNEQFF
j_call: TRBJ2-1
clone_size: many
d_call: NA
v_call: TRBV27

cdr3_nt: TGTGCCATCAGTGAGTCCTGGGACGGATACAATGAGCAGTTCTTC
cdr3_aa: CAISESWDGYNEQFF
j_call: TRBJ2-1
clone_size: many
d_call: NA
v_call: TRBV10-3

cdr3_nt: TGTGCCAGCACCGTAAGGCGGGAAGGACTGGATACGCAGTATTTT
cdr3_aa: CASTVRREGLDTQYF
j_call: TRBJ2-3
clone_size: few
d_call: NA
v_call: TRBV12-3/TRBV12-4

cdr3_nt: TGTGCCAGCAGTTCAACTCTTAAGAACACCGGGGAGCTGTTTTTT
cdr3_aa: CASSSTLKNTGELFF
j_call: TRBJ2-2
clone_size: many
d_call: NA
v_call: TRBV6-1

cdr3_nt: TGTGCCAGCAGGTGGACTAGCACGACAGATACGCAGTATTTT
cdr3_aa: CASRWTSTTDTQYF
j_call: TRBJ2-3
clone_size: many
d_call: TRBD2
v_call: TRBV5-6

cdr3_nt: TGCAGTGTCCACAATGCGCTTCAAGAGACCCAGTACTTC
cdr3_aa: CSVHNALQETQYF
j_call: TRBJ2-5
clone_size: many
d_call: NA
v_call: TRBV20-1

cdr3_nt: TGTGCCAGTAGTATGGTGAGCGGGAGGGCCGGGAATGAGCAGTTCTTC
cdr3_aa: CASSMVSGRAGNEQFF
j_call: TRBJ2-1
clone_size: many
d_call: TRBD2
v_call: TRBV19

cdr3_nt: TGCGCCAGCAGCCAATTACTTGTTCCCTTCCCGACTAGGGGACTCCAAGAGACCCAGTACTTC
cdr3_aa: CASSQLLVPFPTRGLQETQYF
j_call: TRBJ2-5
clone_size: NA
d_call: NA
v_call: TRBV4-3

cdr3_nt: TGTGCCAGCAGTGGTTCCCGGACAGAGAACACTGAAGCTTTCTTT
cdr3_aa: CASSGSRTENTEAFF
j_call: TRBJ1-1
clone_size: many
d_call: NA
v_call: TRBV2